This T cell receptor (beta chain) was identified in a study of T cells in Graves' hyperthyroidism and ophthalmopathy. Background on the study: The blood sample was taken at first diagnosis, before treatment began. Study-wide points: Appearing also in blood were most of the thyroid clonotypes expanded above 0.001.

Amplification yielded TCR beta CDR3 regions, with RNA transcripts as the source. First-round RT-PCR with HTBI primers amplified the TCR CDR3 region. One entry per CDR3 protein results from TCRdb running MiXCR on the multiplex PCR reads. The top ten clones hold roughly 17% of a sample with fewer than 600,000 distinct CDR3 sequences, 13% to 15% of them seen once. This clonotype came up many times. Its target is not known. Patients with uncontrolled infections, other autoimmune diseases, pregnancy or lactation were excluded. Fresh peripheral blood, under 11 ml, yielded the PBMCs. The CDR3 has 16 amino acids. CDR1 and CDR2 from the germline V gene are SGHRS and YFSETQ. J was trimmed by 0 bases and V by 0 bases; bases with no gene match: 2.

Sequenced sample: blood. This clonotype was obtained from a woman younger than 35 with Graves' hyperthyroidism. This chain links TRBV5-1 with TRBJ2-1; 8 bases align to TRBD2. CDR3 protein: CASSLGLAGSYNEQFF. The DNA for the CDR3 is TGCGCCAGCAGCTTGGGGCTAGCGGGCTCCTACAATGAGCAGTTCTTC. The variable domain in full, with the rest retrieved from reference TRBV5-1 and TRBJ2-1, is KAGVTQTPRYLIKTRGQQVTLSCSPISGHRSVSWYQQTPGQGLQFLFEYFSETQRNKGNFPGRFSGRQFSNSRSEMNVSTLELGDSALYLCASSLGLAGSYNEQFFGPGTRLTVL.